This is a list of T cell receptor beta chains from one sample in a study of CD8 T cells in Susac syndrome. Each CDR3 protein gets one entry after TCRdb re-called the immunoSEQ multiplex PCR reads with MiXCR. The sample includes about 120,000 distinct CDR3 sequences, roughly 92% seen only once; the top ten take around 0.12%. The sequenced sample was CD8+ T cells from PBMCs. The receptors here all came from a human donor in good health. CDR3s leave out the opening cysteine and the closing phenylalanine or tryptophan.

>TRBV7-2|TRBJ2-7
ASSYQVHEQY
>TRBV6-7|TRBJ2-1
ASSPVREQF
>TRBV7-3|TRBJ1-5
ASAKPRLSGMQPQH
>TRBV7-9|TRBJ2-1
ASSAGDEQF
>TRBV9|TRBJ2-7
ASSGGGQIYEQY
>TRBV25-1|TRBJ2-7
ASSDRVPYEQY
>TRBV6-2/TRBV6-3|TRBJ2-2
ASTLGQGLTGELF
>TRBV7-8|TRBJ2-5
ASSFGLAVETQY
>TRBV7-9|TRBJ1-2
ASSSGLGYT
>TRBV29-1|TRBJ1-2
SVEAVSTNYGYT
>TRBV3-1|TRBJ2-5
ASRLGTGGQYQETQY
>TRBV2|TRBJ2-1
ASGRESNEQF
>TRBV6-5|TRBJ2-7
ATQGLAFYEQY
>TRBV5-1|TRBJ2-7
ASSRDPYGPYEQY
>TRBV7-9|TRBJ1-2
ASSAQGDDGYT
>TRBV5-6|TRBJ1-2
ASSLGPENYGYT
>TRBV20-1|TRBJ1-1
SASPASTADTEAF
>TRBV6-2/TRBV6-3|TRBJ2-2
ASSPYGTPNTGELF
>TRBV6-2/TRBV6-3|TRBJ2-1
ASTLGGNEQF
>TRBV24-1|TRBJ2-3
ATSDYRTDTQY
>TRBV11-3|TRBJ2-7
ASSRARDEQY
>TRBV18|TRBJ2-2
ASSPRGNRANTGELF
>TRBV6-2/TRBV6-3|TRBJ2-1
ASSYSPRQLRASRDEQF
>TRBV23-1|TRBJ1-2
ASSPQAWGDGYT
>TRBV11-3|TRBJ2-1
ASSPTSGRLGEQF
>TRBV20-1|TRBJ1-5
SATRAAGRTNQPQH
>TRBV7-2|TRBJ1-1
ASSVDGASTEAF
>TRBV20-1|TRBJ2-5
RPTGTGSETQY
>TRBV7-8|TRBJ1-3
ASSAGTGTGNTIY
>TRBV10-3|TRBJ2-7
AISPPTGTGAYEQY
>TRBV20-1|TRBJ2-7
SAKPGRASYEQY
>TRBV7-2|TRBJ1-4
ASSLGDRGGKLF
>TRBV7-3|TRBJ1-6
ASSRTVRDSPLH
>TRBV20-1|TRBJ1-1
SAREGTEAF
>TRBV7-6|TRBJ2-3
ASSPLAGVLDTQY
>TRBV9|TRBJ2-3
ASSAASGGTTDTQY
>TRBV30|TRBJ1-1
AWGSLNTEAF
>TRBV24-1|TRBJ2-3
ATSDGAEKSTDTQY
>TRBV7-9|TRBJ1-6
ASSPRGDSPLH
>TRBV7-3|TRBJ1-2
ASSPTPGGPYGYT
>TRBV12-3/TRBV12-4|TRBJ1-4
ASSPPGLKKEKLF
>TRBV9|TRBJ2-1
ASSVPGIEQF
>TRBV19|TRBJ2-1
ASSPGFYNEQF
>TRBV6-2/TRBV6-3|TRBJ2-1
ASRLDGPDNEQF
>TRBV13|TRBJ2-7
ASSFDQREGSYEQY
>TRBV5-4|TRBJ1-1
ASSLQGQRNTEAF
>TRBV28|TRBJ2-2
ASWLAGPPKGELF
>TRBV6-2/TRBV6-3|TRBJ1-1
ASTLTIGLGSGTGMNTEAF
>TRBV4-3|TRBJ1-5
ASSQQTGFNQPQH
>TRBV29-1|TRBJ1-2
SVDRQGAYGYT